What follows is one TCR beta chain and its context. This clonotype appeared many times. Its target antigen remains unknown. No per-base quality is available; no much larger clone lies one base away. The CDR3, from cysteine to phenylalanine, totals 15 residues. The sequence is cut down to CDR3 DNA, 45 bases in frame from base 1. V gives up 6 bases and J gives up 3 bases, and the segment between their germline ends measures 17 bases. From the germline V gene, CDR1 is ENHRY and CDR2 is SYGVKD. The sample originates from a study of T cell repertoires in cytomegalovirus infection (dated by TCRdb to about 2019). Context from the whole study: Donor HLA type was relevant to the analysis, because carriage of CMV infection together with the matching HLA type was indicated by public TCR beta signatures.

Overall study results and their limits: The ex vivo response was dominated by HLA-C-restricted CMV-specific TCR beta clonotypes, which also provided the single most frequent clonotype in two of eight donors. Cumulative frequency of public TCR beta family members discriminated carriers of CMV infection plus the relevant HLA type in this cohort and an independent roughly 330-donor cohort.

The reads were generated on an Illumina HiSeq 1500. Through fastp at Q25 and MiXCR, TCRdb rebuilt clones from the public reads, retaining in-frame beta chains. Entries that share a CDR3 protein sequence are merged under the most common genes and DNA. The sample contains around 440,000 distinct CDR3 sequences, about 10% of them found a single time. The ten most abundant clones make up about 10% of the sample. The rearranged chain carries TRBV10-3 and TRBJ2-5; the D call could be TRBD1 or TRBD2, with each sharing 5 bases. This receptor was taken from a human donor in good health (CMV status not recorded). Some clones in this sample may be carry-over from other donors' samples. The sample was PBMCs. In nucleotide form, the sequence is TGTGCCATCAGAAAAGGGGACGGTTCCGAAGAGACCCAGTACTTC. It codes for CAIRKGDGSEETQYF.